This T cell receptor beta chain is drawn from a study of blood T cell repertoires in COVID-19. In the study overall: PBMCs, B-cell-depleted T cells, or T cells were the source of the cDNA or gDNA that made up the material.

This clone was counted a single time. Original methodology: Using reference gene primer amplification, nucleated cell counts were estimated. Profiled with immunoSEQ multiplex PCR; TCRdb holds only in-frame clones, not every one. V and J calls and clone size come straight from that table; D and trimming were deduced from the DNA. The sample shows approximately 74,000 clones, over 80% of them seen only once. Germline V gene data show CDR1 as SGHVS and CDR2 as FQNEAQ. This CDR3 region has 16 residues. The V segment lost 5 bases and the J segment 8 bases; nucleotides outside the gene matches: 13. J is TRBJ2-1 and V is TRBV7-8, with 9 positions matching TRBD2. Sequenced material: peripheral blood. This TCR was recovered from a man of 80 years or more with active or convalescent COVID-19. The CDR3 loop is CASSLSAGGPGYEQFF. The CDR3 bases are TGTGCCAGCAGCCTTAGTGCGGGAGGGCCAGGCTATGAGCAGTTCTTC.